The source of this T cell receptor beta chain is a study of T-cell reconstitution after alpha-beta-depleted transplantation in children. Study outcomes and limitations: Recipient T cells and thymic progenitors that survived were the source of the high TCRbeta diversity seen at day 60 in some patients. It was reported that alpha-beta T cells came from several hundred expanded graft clones (about two months after transplant). By one year post-transplant, T-cell counts and diversity largely arose from T cells that were newly produced.

After removal of 0 bases from V and 2 bases from J, the junction contained 5 bases not matched to a gene. CDR3 length equals 16 residues. This clonotype was counted ten times or more. The antigen is not known. During its preparation, the TCRbeta library received unique molecular identifiers. TCRdb re-analysed the PCR reads in MiXCR, keeping a single row per CDR3 protein. The sample contains almost 500,000 distinct CDR3 sequences, about 10% of which appear only once. The genes are TRBV12-3 or TRBV12-4 and TRBJ2-3; TRBD1 aligns across 7 bases. The receptor was isolated from a child aged 2-15 years with inherited bone marrow failure, due to receive a stem cell transplant. Here the sequenced sample was PBMCs, taken before TCRalphabeta/CD19-depleted stem cell transplant. The CDR3 bases are TGTGCCAGCAGTTTAGCGGGGCAGGGGGACACAGATACGCAGTATTTT. Translated, it gives CASSLAGQGDTDTQYF.